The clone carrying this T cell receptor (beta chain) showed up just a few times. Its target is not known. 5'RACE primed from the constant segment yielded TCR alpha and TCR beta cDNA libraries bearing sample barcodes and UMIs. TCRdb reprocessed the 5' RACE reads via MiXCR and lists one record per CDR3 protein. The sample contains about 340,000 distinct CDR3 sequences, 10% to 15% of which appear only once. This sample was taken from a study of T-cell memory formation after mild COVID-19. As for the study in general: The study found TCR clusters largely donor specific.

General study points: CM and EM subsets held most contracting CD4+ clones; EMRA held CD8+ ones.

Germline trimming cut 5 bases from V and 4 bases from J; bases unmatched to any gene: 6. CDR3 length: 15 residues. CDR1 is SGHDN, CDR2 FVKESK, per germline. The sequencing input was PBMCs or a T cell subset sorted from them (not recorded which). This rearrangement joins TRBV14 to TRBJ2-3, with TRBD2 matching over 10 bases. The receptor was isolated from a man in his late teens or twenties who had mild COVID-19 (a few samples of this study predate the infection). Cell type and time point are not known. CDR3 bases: TGTGCCAGCAGCTTACTAGCGGGGATCGCAGATACGCAGTATTTT. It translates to CASSLLAGIADTQYF.